This passage covers 26 T cell receptor beta chains from one sample sequenced in a study of early T cells in non-severe SARS-CoV-2 infection. Each CDR3 protein gets one entry after TCRdb re-called the 5' RACE reads with MiXCR. The profile covers about 39,000 distinct CDR3 sequences, with around 6% appearing a single time and roughly 4.4% taken by the ten largest. The sample here was whole blood, taken at baseline. All receptors come from an adult who was a healthcare worker with PCR-confirmed SARS-CoV-2 infection or an uninfected control (not recorded which).

This clonotype occurred a few times. The V and J genes are TRBV4-1 and TRBJ1-5; D remains unclear. The CDR3 is 15 residues long. Trimming left V 1 base short and J 4 bases short, with 11 bases between. Germline V CDR1 and CDR2: MGHRA, YSYEKL. CDR3 in amino acids: CASSQGEVRNQPQHF. CDR3 nucleotides: TGCGCCAGCAGCCAAGGGGAGGTCAGAAATCAGCCCCAGCATTTT.

This clonotype was seen many times. J is TRBJ1-1 and V is TRBV5-1; TRBD1 might be the D (5 bases). The germline V gene has CDR1 SGHRS and CDR2 YFSETQ. There are 15 residues in the CDR3. V dropped 0 bases and J dropped 1 base, with 10 bases sitting between them. Here the CDR3 DNA reads TGCGCCAGCAGCTTGGGAGCAGGGACGAACACTGAAGCTTTCTTT. Translating gives CASSLGAGTNTEAFF. Looking up the rest from reference TRBV5-1 and TRBJ1-1 gives the full variable domain: KAGVTQTPRYLIKTRGQQVTLSCSPISGHRSVSWYQQTPGQGLQFLFEYFSETQRNKGNFPGRFSGRQFSNSRSEMNVSTLELGDSALYLCASSLGAGTNTEAFFGQGTRLTVV.

This clonotype was observed many times. The chain joins TRBV7-2 to TRBJ2-1; 9 bases fit TRBD1. Per germline, CDR1 SGHTA and CDR2 FQGNSA. Unmatched junction bases numbered 4, after V lost 2 bases and J lost 5 bases. The CDR3 is 15 residues long. CDR3 region: CASSLWDRVNNEQFF. The CDR3 nucleotides are TGTGCCAGCAGCTTATGGGACAGGGTTAACAATGAGCAGTTCTTC.

This clonotype was seen more than once but under ten times. The V and J genes are TRBV11-2 and TRBJ2-1; 13 nucleotides agree with TRBD2. The CDR3 is 17 amino acids. Germline-derived CDR1 and CDR2 are SGHAT and FQNNGV. V trimming: 4 bases; J trimming: 2 bases; junction bases outside the gene matches: 5. As DNA, the CDR3 is TGTGCCAGCAGCTCCCTCGGACTAGCGGGAGCCTACAATGAGCAGTTCTTC. Its translation: CASSSLGLAGAYNEQFF.

This clonotype was seen many times. The genes are TRBV5-1 and TRBJ1-2; D is unclear. CDR1 and CDR2 from the germline V gene are SGHRS and YFSETQ. The CDR3 is 14 residues long. The ends were cut back, 4 bases at V and 0 bases at J, with 10 bases in the middle. The CDR3 spells CASSAAPANYGYTF. DNA of the CDR3: TGCGCCAGCAGCGCGGCCCCGGCTAACTATGGCTACACCTTC. The entire variable domain, with the rest obtained from reference TRBV5-1 and TRBJ1-2, is as follows: KAGVTQTPRYLIKTRGQQVTLSCSPISGHRSVSWYQQTPGQGLQFLFEYFSETQRNKGNFPGRFSGRQFSNSRSEMNVSTLELGDSALYLCASSAAPANYGYTFGSGTRLTVV.

This clonotype was seen repeatedly, ten times or more. V is TRBV4-1 and J is TRBJ2-2; TRBD1 is a possible D gene (5 bases). The CDR3 covers 16 residues. Per the germline V gene, CDR1 is MGHRA and CDR2 is YSYEKL. Trimming removed 1 base at V and 0 bases at J, with 9 bases between. The DNA of the CDR3 is TGCGCCAGCAGCCAAGGTTTCAGGGCGAACACCGGGGAGCTGTTTTTT. Translated: CASSQGFRANTGELFF.

The chain uses TRBV24-1 and TRBJ2-1, with 7 bases matching TRBD1. Germline lookup yields CDR1 KGHDR and CDR2 SFDVKD. Trimming at V came to 5 bases and at J to 3 bases, leaving 24 bases not matched to a gene. This CDR3 is built from 21 residues. Here the CDR3 DNA reads TGTGCCACCAGTGTATCCCCAAGGTTTGGGTTCCCTCAGGGGGTCTACAATGAGCAGTTCTTC. This encodes CATSVSPRFGFPQGVYNEQFF.

Ten or more counts support this clonotype. The gene calls are TRBV4-3 and TRBJ2-2, with D perhaps TRBD2 (7 bases). V was cut by 4 bases and J by 2 bases, with 14 bases left in between. The CDR3 runs to 16 residues. Germline-derived CDR1 and CDR2 are LGHNA and YSLEER. CDR3 nucleotide sequence: TGCGCCAGCAGCCCAGTCGGGGGGCGAAACACCGGGGAGCTGTTTTTT. Protein: CASSPVGGRNTGELFF.

This clonotype was picked up many times. This chain joins TRBV27 and TRBJ1-1, with D maybe TRBD1 (6 bases). Trimming pared 0 bases from V and 6 bases from J, leaving 14 bases between. There are 15 residues in the CDR3. Germline V CDR1 and CDR2: MNHEY, SMNVEV (reference sequence). The CDR3 spells CASSLSGQGSAEAFF. CDR3 in DNA: TGTGCCAGCAGTTTATCAGGGCAGGGGTCCGCTGAAGCTTTCTTT.

As to this clonotype: A much larger clonotype is one base distant, so this may be a read error. V usage is TRBV18 and J usage is TRBJ2-7, with a possible D match to TRBD2 (7 bases). Trimming took off 3 bases at V and 6 bases at J, with 18 bases between the two ends. Germline CDR1 is KGHSH and CDR2 is LQKENI. The CDR3 spans 15 residues. DNA for the CDR3: TGTGCCAGCTCACCCGCGAGGGGGGGCCCTACCGAGCAGTACTTC. The encoded protein is CASSPARGGPTEQYF. The variable domain in full, completed from reference TRBV18 and TRBJ2-7, reads NAGVMQNPRHLVRRRGQEARLRCSPMKGHSHVYWYRQLPEEGLKFMVYLQKENIIDESGMPKERFSAEFPKEGPSILRIQQVVRGDSAAYFCASSPARGGPTEQYFGPGTRLTVT.

This clonotype was counted many times. The J gene is TRBJ1-2, the V gene TRBV30; TRBD1 might be the D (5 bases). The CDR3 spans 12 residues. Trimming took off 8 bases at V and 5 bases at J, with 15 bases between the two ends. Germline V lookup: CDR1 GTSNPN, CDR2 SVGIG (reference sequence). Here the CDR3 DNA reads TGTGCCCGGCAGGGCGGGTCATATGGCTACACCTTC. Its protein product is CARQGGSYGYTF.

This clonotype was counted at least ten times. V gene TRBV20-1 combines with J gene TRBJ2-7, with 8 positions matching TRBD1. This CDR3 is 14 amino acids long. Trimming cost V 4 bases and J 6 bases; bases outside gene matches: 11. From germline, CDR1 is DFQATT and CDR2 SNEGSKA (reference sequence). CDR3 in amino acids: CSAKRIQGAGEQYF. The CDR3 region has the DNA TGCAGTGCTAAGAGAATCCAGGGGGCGGGCGAGCAGTACTTC.

This rearrangement joins TRBV27 to TRBJ2-1, with D unclear. The germline V gene has CDR1 MNHEY and CDR2 SMNVEV (reference sequence). Trimming cost V 8 bases and J 0 bases, with 8 bases left between them. The CDR3 is 13 amino acids. CDR3 bases: TGTGCCAGCGCGGCGGACTCCTACAATGAGCAGTTCTTC. It specifies CASAADSYNEQFF.

Many counts were recorded for this clonotype. The chain carries TRBV28 and TRBJ1-6, with D unclear. Trimming left V 3 bases short and J 7 bases short, with 16 bases between. CDR1 MDHEN and CDR2 SYDVKM come from the germline V gene. This CDR3 is built from 16 residues. In DNA form, the CDR3 reads TGTGCCAGCAGTTTCTGGGAGGGCTCCGTAAATTCACCCCTCCACTTT. This translates into CASSFWEGSVNSPLHF.

This clonotype occurred a few times. The J gene is TRBJ1-2, the V gene TRBV19; possible D gene TRBD1, 5 bases. Germline V CDR1 and CDR2: LNHDA, SQIVND (reference sequence). V was clipped by 8 bases and J by 5 bases, with 12 bases between them. CDR3 length equals 12 residues. The CDR3 is CASGDRLYGYTF. For the CDR3, the DNA is TGTGCCAGTGGAGACAGACTGTATGGCTACACCTTC. The entire variable domain, with the rest obtained from reference TRBV19 and TRBJ1-2, is as follows: DGGITQSPKYLFRKEGQNVTLSCEQNLNHDAMYWYRQDPGQGLRLIYYSQIVNDFQKGDIAEGYSVSREKKESFPLTVTSAQKNPTAFYLCASGDRLYGYTFGSGTRLTVV.

In its sample, this clonotype was seen many times. The V and J genes are TRBV11-2 and TRBJ2-1, with D hard to call. With 5 bases removed from V and 5 bases from J, the gap between germline ends came to 13 bases. The CDR3 is 14 amino acids. Germline CDR1 SGHAT, CDR2 FQNNGV. This chain's CDR3 is CASSLQRFDNEQFF. The CDR3 region has the DNA TGTGCCAGCAGCCTTCAGAGGTTTGACAATGAGCAGTTCTTC.

In this sample, this clonotype turned up a few times. V usage is TRBV6-1 and J usage is TRBJ1-5; D not resolved. CDR3 length: 13 amino acids. V lost 3 bases, J lost 7 bases, and 10 bases lay in between. Germline V gives CDR1 MNHNS, CDR2 SASEGT. The CDR3 DNA follows: TGTGCCAGCAGTGATTGGGTCGAACAGCCCCAGCATTTT. This gives the protein CASSDWVEQPQHF.

This clonotype was picked up many times. J is TRBJ2-7 and V is TRBV19; no definite D call. Trimming left V 6 bases short and J 3 bases short, with 12 bases between. The CDR3 contains 13 residues. Germline values: CDR1 LNHDA, CDR2 SQIVND (reference sequence). The CDR3 DNA follows: TGTGCCAGTAGGGATCCTCGAGGCTACGAGCAGTACTTC. The encoded protein is CASRDPRGYEQYF.

At least ten counts were recorded for this clonotype. This sequence joins TRBV6-5 and TRBJ1-4; D remains ambiguous. V lost 6 bases, J lost 3 bases, and 5 bases lay in between. The CDR3 consists of 12 residues. Germline CDR1 and CDR2: MNHEY and SVGAGI. The CDR3 sequence: CASRTANEKLFF. The CDR3 nucleotides are TGTGCCAGCAGGACGGCTAATGAAAAACTGTTTTTT.

Turning to this clonotype: A read error may explain this, as a much larger clone is one base away. The V gene is TRBV4-3, the J gene TRBJ1-2; D may be TRBD1 (5 bases). The V end was cut by 3 bases, the J end by 4 bases, with 15 bases between. Germline lookup yields CDR1 LGHNA and CDR2 YSLEER. This CDR3 is 15 amino acids long. CDR3 loop: CASSHDHGASYGYTF. CDR3 coding DNA: TGCGCCAGCAGCCATGATCACGGGGCTAGCTATGGCTACACCTTC.

This clonotype was seen repeatedly, ten times or more. The genes are TRBV7-3 and TRBJ2-7, with D tentatively TRBD2 (5 bases). The V gene's germline CDR1 is SGHTA and CDR2 FQGTGA. V was pared by 5 bases and J by 0 bases, with 8 bases between. The CDR3 length is 13 residues. The CDR3: CASSVGSSYEQYF. The CDR3 nucleotides are TGTGCCAGCAGCGTGGGGAGCTCCTACGAGCAGTACTTC.

This clonotype was seen at least ten times. This chain uses TRBV20-1 with TRBJ1-4; D may be TRBD1 (5 bases). Germline V gives CDR1 DFQATT, CDR2 SNEGSKA (reference sequence). This CDR3 spans 14 amino acids. V was shortened by 6 bases and J by 7 bases, with 18 bases between the two germline ends. Here the CDR3 reads CSADRGGLGEKLFF. DNA of the CDR3: TGCAGTGCGGACCGGGGGGGATTGGGTGAAAAACTGTTTTTT.

This clonotype was counted many times. V and J are TRBV18 and TRBJ1-1, with D maybe TRBD1 (6 bases). The germline V gene encodes CDR1 KGHSH and CDR2 LQKENI. CDR3 length: 14 amino acids. V was cut by 4 bases and J by 1 base, with 10 bases left in between. In nucleotides, the CDR3 is TGTGCCAGCTCACTCGACAGGAAGAACACTGAAGCTTTCTTT. It encodes CASSLDRKNTEAFF.

The table lists this clonotype with a few counts. V usage is TRBV29-1 and J usage is TRBJ2-1; D could derive from TRBD1 or TRBD2 (6 bases each). Between the trimmed V and J ends, which lost 8 bases and 5 bases, there was a span of 13 bases. Germline values: CDR1 SQVTM, CDR2 ANQGSEA. The CDR3 runs 12 residues. The CDR3 reads CSLKGGDNEQFF. In DNA form, the CDR3 reads TGCAGCCTGAAGGGGGGAGACAATGAGCAGTTCTTC.

Many counts were recorded for this clonotype. The junction shows a germline mismatch at one end, possibly a read error. This chain uses TRBV30 with TRBJ1-5; TRBD1 matches 7 bases. The CDR3 has 13 amino acids. The germline gives CDR1 GTSNPN, CDR2 SVGIG (reference sequence). The CDR3 sequence: CAWSGDSSQPQHF. DNA for the CDR3: TGTGCCTGGAGCGGGGACAGCAGTCAGCCCCAGCATTTT.

The chain employs TRBV2 and TRBJ2-7, with 8 bases matching TRBD2. Germline CDR1 and CDR2: SNHLY and FYNNEI. V shed 8 bases and J 6 bases; nucleotides not matched to a gene: 12. This CDR3 is built from 14 residues. CDR3 sequence: CASASYGGVGEQYF. The CDR3 DNA follows: TGTGCCAGCGCTTCCTACGGGGGGGTCGGCGAGCAGTACTTC.